The clone carrying this TCR beta chain has just a few counts. Antigen: not known. A much larger clonotype is one base distant, so this may be a read error. The data derive from a study of read filtering for tumor transcriptome and immune sequencing. Study-wide results and caveats: The sorted CD138-negative fraction was a mixed bone marrow immune population, not purified T cells. IR-seq and RNA-seq agreed better without single-read clonotypes. About four fifths of IR-seq clonotypes had a single read, yet these held roughly 3.8% of reads.

The length of the CDR3 is 11 residues. Per the germline V gene, CDR1 is SGHAT and CDR2 is FQNNGV. The V end lost 5 bases, the J end lost 7 bases, and 6 bases lay between the germline ends. This library used 300 to 450 ng RNA and molecular barcoded adaptors spanning alpha/delta and beta/gamma chains. TCRdb ran MiXCR on the reads and lists one entry per CDR3 protein. The profile covers 130,000 or so distinct CDR3 sequences, with 13% appearing a single time and 7.5% to 9.5% taken by the ten largest. The TCR was taken from a donor aged 40 or over with multiple myeloma. The sample consisted of a population of CD138-negative cells sorted from bone marrow. The chain has TRBV11-2 and TRBJ2-1; D uncertain. In DNA, the CDR3 is TGTGCCAGCAGCCCCCGGAATGAGCAGTTCTTC. It specifies CASSPRNEQFF.